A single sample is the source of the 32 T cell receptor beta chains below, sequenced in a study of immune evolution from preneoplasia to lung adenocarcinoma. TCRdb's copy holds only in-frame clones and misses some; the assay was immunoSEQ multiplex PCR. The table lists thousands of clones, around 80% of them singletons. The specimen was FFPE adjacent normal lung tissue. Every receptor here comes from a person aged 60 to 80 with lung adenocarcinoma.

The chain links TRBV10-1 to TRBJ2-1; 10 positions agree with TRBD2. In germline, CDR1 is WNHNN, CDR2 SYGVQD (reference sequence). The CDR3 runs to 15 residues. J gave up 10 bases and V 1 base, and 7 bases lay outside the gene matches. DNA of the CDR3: TGCGCCAGCAGTGAGTTAGTAGCGGGGGGCCAGGAGCAGTTCTTC. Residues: CASSELVAGGQEQFF.

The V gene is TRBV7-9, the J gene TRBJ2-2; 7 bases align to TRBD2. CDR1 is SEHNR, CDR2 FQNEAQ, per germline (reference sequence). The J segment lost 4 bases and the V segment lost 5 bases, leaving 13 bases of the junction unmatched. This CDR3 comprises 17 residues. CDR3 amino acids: CASSQERLGRGTGELFF. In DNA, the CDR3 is TGTGCCAGCAGCCAAGAGAGATTAGGGAGGGGCACCGGGGAGCTGTTTTTT.

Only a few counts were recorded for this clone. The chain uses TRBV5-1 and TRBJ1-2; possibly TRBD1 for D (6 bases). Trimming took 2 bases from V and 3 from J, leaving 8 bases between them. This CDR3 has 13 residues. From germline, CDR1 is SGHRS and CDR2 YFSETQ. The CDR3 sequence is CASSLRGDYGYTF. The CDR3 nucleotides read TGCGCCAGCAGCTTAAGGGGGGACTATGGCTACACCTTC.

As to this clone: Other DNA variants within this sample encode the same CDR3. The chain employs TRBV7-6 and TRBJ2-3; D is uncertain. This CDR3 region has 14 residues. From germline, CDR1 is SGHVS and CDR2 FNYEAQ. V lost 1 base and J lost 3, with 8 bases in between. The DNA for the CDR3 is TGTGCCAGCAGCTTAGAGAGTGGTACAGATACGCAGTATTTT. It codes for CASSLESGTDTQYF.

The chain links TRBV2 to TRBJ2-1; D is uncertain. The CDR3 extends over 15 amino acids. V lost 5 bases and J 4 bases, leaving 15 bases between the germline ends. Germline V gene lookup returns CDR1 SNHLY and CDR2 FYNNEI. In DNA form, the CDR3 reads TGTGCCAGCAGTTCAGTTCTAGAATCTTACAATGAGCAGTTCTTC. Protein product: CASSSVLESYNEQFF.

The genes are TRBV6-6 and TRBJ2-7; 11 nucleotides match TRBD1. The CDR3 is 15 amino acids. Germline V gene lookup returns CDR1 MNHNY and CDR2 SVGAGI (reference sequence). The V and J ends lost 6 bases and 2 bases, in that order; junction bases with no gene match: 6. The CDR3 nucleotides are TGTGCCAGCAGCAAACCGGGACAGGGGGCCTACGAGCAGTACTTC. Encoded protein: CASSKPGQGAYEQYF.

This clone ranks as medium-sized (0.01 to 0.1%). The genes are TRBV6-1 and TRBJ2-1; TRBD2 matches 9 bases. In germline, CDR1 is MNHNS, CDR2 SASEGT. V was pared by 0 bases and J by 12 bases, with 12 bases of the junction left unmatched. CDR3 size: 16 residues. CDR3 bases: TGTGCCAGCAGTGAAGCGTCGGGGACTAGCCCCTGGGGGCAGTTCTTC. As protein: CASSEASGTSPWGQFF.

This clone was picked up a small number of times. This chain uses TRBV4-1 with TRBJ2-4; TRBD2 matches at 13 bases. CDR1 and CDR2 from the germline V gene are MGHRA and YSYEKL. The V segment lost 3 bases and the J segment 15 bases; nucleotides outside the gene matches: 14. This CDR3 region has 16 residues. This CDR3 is CASSHPGLAGDPVSYF. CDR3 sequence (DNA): TGCGCCAGCAGCCACCCAGGACTAGCGGGAGACCCCGTTTCGTACTTC.

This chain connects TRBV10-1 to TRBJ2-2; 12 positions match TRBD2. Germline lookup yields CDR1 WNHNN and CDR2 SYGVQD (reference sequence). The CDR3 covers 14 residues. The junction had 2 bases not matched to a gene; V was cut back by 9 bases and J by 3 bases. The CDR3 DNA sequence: TGCGCCAGTGGACTAGCGGGACACACCGGGGAGCTGTTTTTT. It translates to CASGLAGHTGELFF.

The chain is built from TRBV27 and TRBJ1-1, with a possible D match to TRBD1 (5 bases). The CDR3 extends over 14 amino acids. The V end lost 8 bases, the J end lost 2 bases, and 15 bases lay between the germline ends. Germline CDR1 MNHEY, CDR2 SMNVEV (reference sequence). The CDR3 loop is CASARGDLNTEAFF. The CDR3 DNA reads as TGTGCCAGCGCTAGAGGGGACCTAAACACTGAAGCTTTCTTT.

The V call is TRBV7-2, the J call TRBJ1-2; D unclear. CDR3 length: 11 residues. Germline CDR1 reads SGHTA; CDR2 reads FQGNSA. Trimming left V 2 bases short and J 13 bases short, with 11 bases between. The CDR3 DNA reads TGTGCCAGCAGCTTATTTGTGAGCTCCACCTTC. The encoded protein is CASSLFVSSTF.

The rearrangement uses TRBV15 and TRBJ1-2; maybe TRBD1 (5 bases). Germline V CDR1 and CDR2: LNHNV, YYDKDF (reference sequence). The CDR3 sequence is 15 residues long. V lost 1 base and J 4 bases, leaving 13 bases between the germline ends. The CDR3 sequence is CATSRAPGTLYGYTF. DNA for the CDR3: TGTGCCACCAGCAGAGCACCCGGGACTCTCTATGGCTACACCTTC.

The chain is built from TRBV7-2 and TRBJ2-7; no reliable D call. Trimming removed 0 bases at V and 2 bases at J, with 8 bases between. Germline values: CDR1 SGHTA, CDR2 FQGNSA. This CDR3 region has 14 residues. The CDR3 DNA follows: TGTGCCAGCAGCTTAGCCCCATCCGCCTACGAGCAGTACGTC. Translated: CASSLAPSAYEQYV.

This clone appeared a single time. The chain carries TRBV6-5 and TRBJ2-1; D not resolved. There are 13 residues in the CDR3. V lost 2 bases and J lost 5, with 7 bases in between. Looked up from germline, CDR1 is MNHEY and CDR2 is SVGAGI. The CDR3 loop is CASSYGLNNEQFF. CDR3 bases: TGTGCCAGCAGTTACGGGCTCAACAATGAGCAGTTCTTC.

CDR3 in DNA: TGTGCCAGCAGGACCAGGACAGGGATGACCGGGGAGCTGTTTTTT. Its translation is CASRTRTGMTGELFF. The chain joins TRBV6-5 to TRBJ2-2, with 8 bases that match TRBD1. Unmatched junction bases numbered 8, after V lost 6 bases and J lost 5 bases. Germline CDR1 MNHEY, CDR2 SVGAGI. This CDR3 spans 15 amino acids.

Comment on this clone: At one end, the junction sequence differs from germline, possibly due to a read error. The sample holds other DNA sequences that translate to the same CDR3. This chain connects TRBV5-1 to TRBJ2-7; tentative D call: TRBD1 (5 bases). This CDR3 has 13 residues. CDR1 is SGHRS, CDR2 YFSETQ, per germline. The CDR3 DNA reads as TGCGCCAGCAGCTATCAGGGTACGAACGAGCAGTATTTC. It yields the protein CASSYQGTNEQYF.

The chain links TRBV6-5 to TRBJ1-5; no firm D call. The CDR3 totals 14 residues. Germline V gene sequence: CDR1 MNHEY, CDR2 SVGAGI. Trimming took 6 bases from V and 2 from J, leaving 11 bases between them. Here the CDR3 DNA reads TGTGCCAGCAGCCCCCTGGACGGCAATCAGCCCCAGCATTTT. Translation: CASSPLDGNQPQHF.

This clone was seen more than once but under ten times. The CDR3 region has the DNA TGTGCCAGCAGCCAAGAAACAGGTGCCACTGAAGCTTTCTTT. Its translation: CASSQETGATEAFF. The V and J genes are TRBV4-2 and TRBJ1-1; D perhaps matches TRBD1 (5 bases). Germline CDR1 LGHNA, CDR2 YNFKEQ. CDR3 length: 14 residues. V was cut by 0 bases and J by 4 bases, with 9 bases left in between.

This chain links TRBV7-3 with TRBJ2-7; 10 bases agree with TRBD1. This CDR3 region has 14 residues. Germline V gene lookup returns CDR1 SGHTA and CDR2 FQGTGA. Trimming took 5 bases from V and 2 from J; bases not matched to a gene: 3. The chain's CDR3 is CASSMGQGTYEQYF. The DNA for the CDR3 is TGTGCCAGCAGCATGGGACAGGGGACCTACGAGCAGTACTTC.

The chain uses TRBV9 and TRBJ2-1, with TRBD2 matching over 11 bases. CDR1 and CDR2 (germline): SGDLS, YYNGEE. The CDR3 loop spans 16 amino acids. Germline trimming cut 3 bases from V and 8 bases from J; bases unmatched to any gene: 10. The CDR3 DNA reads TGTGCCAGCAGCGAGGGTAGCGGGAGGGCCTTAGATGAGCAGTTCTTC. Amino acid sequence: CASSEGSGRALDEQFF.

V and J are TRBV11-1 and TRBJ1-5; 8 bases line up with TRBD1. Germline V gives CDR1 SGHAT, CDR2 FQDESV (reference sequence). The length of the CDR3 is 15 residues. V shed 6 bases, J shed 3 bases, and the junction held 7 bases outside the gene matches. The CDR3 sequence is CASSPTGDNNQPQHF. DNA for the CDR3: TGTGCCAGCAGTCCGACAGGGGATAACAATCAGCCCCAGCATTTT.

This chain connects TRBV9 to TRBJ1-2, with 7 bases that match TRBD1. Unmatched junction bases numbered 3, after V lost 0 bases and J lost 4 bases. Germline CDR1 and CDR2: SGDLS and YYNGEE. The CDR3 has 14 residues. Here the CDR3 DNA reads TGTGCCAGCAGCGTAGACAGGGGAACCTATGGCTACACCTTC. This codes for CASSVDRGTYGYTF.

Here the CDR3 reads CASSQVVGQDTDTQYF. CDR3 coding DNA: TGCGCCAGCAGCCAAGTTGTAGGACAGGACACAGATACGCAGTATTTT. This sequence joins TRBV4-1 and TRBJ2-3; 7 nucleotides align to TRBD1. CDR3 length equals 16 residues. The V and J ends lost 1 base and 2 bases, in that order; junction bases with no gene match: 6. CDR1 and CDR2 (germline): MGHRA, YSYEKL.

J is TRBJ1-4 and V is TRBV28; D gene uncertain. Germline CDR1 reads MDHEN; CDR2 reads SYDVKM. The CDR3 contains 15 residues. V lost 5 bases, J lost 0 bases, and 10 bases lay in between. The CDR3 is CASSVMGTTNEKLFF. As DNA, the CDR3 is TGTGCCAGCAGTGTCATGGGGACAACTAATGAAAAACTGTTTTTT.

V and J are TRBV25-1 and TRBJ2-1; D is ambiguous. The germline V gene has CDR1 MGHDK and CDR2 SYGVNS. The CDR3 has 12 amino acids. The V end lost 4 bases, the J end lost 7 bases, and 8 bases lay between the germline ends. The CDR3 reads CASSGWMNEQFF. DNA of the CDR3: TGTGCCAGCAGTGGATGGATGAATGAGCAGTTCTTC. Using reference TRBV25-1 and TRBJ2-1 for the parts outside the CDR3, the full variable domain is EADIYQTPRYLVIGTGKKITLECSQTMGHDKMYWYQQDPGMELHLIHYSYGVNSTEKGDLSSESTVSRIRTEHFPLTLESARPSHTSQYLCASSGWMNEQFFGPGTRLTVL.

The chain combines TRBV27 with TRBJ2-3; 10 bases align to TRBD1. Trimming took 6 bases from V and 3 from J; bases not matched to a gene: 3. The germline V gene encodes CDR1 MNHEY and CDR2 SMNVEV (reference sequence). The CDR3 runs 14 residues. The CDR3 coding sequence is TGTGCCAGCAGGCGGGACAGGGGTACAGATACGCAGTATTTT. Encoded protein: CASRRDRGTDTQYF.

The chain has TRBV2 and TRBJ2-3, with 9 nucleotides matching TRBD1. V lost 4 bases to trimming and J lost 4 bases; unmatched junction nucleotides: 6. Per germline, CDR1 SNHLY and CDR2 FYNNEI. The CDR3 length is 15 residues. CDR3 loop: CASSAGTGFADTQYF. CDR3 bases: TGTGCCAGCAGTGCCGGGACAGGGTTCGCAGATACGCAGTATTTT.

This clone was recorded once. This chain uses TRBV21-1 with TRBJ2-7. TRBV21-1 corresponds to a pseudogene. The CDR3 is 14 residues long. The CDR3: CASSKSHCPYEQYV. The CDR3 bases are TGTGCCAGCAGCAAAAGCCACTGTCCCTACGAGCAGTACGTC.

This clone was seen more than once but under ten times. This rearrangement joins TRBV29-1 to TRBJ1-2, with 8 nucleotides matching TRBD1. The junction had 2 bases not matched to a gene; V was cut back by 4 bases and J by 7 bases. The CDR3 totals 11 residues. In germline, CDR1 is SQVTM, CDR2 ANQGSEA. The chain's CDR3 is CSVGTGIGYTF. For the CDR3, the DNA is TGCAGCGTTGGGACAGGGATTGGCTACACCTTC. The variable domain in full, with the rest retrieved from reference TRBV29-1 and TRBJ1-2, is SAVISQKPSRDICQRGTSLTIQCQVDSQVTMMFWYRQQPGQSLTLIATANQGSEATYESGFVIDKFPISRPNLTFSTLTVSNMSPEDSSIYLCSVGTGIGYTFGSGTRLTVV.

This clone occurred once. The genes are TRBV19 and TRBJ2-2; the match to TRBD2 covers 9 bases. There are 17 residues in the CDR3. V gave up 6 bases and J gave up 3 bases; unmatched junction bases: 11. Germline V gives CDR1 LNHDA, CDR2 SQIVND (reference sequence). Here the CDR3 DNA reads TGTGCCAGTAGGTTTGCGGGGGGGGCGTCGGACACCGGGGAGCTGTTTTTT. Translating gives CASRFAGGASDTGELFF.

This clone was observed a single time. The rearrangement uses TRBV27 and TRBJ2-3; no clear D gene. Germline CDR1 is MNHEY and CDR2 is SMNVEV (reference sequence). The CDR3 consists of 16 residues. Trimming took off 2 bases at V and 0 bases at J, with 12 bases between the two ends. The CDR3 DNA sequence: TGTGCCAGCAGTTTAACAAGATTAACTAGCACAGATACGCAGTATTTT. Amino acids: CASSLTRLTSTDTQYF.

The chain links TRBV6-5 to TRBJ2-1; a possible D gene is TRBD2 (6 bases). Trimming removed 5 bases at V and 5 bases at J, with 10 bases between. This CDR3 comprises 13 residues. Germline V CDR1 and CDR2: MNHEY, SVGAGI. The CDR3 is CASSRDWDNEQFF. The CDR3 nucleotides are TGTGCCAGCAGTCGGGACTGGGACAATGAGCAGTTCTTC.